The sequence of this TCR beta chain was determined in a study of human T cells and chemical hapten exposure. Background on the study: Small discrepancies in pooled library volume mainly accounted for the varying TCR yields per sample.

In its sample, this clonotype was seen a few times. Its antigen remains unknown. Study-wide results and limits: Among TCRs, those above 1 in 1000 frequency were unaffected by DPC sensitization.

Time point of the sample: healthy volunteer bleed at 6 weeks. It was from unfractionated whole blood that total RNA was extracted. Individual cDNA molecules each carried unique molecular identifiers attached by the library. A single record per CDR3 protein comes from TCRdb applying MiXCR to the RACE reads. The data contain 30,000 to 35,000 distinct CDR3 sequences, roughly 5.4% of them seen just once; the ten biggest clones take up roughly 13%. The receptor was derived from a human donor in good health. Some clones in this sample may be carry-over from other donors' samples. Sequencing was carried out using whole blood.

The CDR3 nucleotides read TGTGCCAGCAGTGACGGGACACTCTGGACAGATACGCAGTATTTT. Amino acid sequence: CASSDGTLWTDTQYF. This chain connects TRBV2 to TRBJ2-3, with D possibly being TRBD1 (6 bases). Germline V gene sequence: CDR1 SNHLY, CDR2 FYNNEI. This CDR3 is 15 amino acids long. Trimming removed 3 bases at V and 3 bases at J, with 13 bases between.